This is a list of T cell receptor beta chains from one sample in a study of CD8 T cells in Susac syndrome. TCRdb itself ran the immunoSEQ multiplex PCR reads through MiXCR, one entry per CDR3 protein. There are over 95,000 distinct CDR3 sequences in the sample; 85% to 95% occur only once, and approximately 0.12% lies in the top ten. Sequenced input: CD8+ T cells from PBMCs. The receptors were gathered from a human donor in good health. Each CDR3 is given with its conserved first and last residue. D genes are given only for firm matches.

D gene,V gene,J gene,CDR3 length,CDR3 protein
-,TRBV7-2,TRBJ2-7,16,CASSISGESFSYEQYF
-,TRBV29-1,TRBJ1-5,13,CSVGQDSNQPQHF
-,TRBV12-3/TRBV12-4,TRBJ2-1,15,CASTRLPQRGHEQFF
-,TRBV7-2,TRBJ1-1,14,CASSRYRENTEAFF
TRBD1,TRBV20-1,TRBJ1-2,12,CSARGQGYGYTF
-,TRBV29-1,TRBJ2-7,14,CSAQNRSSLYEQYF
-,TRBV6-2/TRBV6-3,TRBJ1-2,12,CASRRNYYGYTF
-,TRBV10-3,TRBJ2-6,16,CAISPAGSSGANVLTF
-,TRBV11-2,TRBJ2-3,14,CASAGSLGLDTQYF
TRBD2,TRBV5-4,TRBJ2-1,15,CASFDAGVSYNEQFF
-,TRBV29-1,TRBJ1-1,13,CSVSEDLNTEAFF
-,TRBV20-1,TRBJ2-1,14,CSVPRQNPYNEQFF
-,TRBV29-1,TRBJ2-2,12,CSVGGVGGELFF
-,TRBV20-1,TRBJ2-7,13,CSVSTVSAYEQYF